This TCR beta chain was recorded in a study of cytomegalovirus exposure and HLA in healthy donors. Trimming pared 3 bases from V and 5 bases from J, leaving 20 bases between. The germline V gene encodes CDR1 LNHDA and CDR2 SQIVND (reference sequence). The CDR3 covers 17 residues. Primers for the PCR totalled 60 Vbeta and 13 Jbeta. Assay used: immunoSEQ multiplex PCR; TCRdb lists only in-frame clones, some missing. The data show just under 250,000 clones, about 81% seen once. The chain uses TRBV19 and TRBJ1-5; D is perhaps TRBD1 (5 bases). The sequencing input was PBMCs. The sequence derives from a woman aged 40-49 years in good health and CMV-seropositive. CDR3 region: CASSINAGFGLDQPQHF. Here the CDR3 DNA reads TGTGCCAGTAGTATTAATGCAGGGTTTGGGTTGGATCAGCCCCAGCATTTT.